This T cell receptor beta chain was sequenced in a study of blood T cell repertoires in COVID-19. At the level of the study: Both acute and convalescent COVID-19 samples were obtained from the United States, Italy and Spain. PBMCs, B-cell-depleted T cells, or T cells provided the cDNA or gDNA that made up the material.

V shed 4 bases, J shed 3 bases, and the junction held 8 bases outside the gene matches. The length of the CDR3 is 16 residues. CDR1 SGHRS and CDR2 YFSETQ come from the germline V gene. As originally analysed: By means of reference gene primer amplification, nucleated cell counts were estimated. TCRdb's table, derived via immunoSEQ multiplex PCR, lists solely in-frame clones and lacks some. D and trimming come from the DNA, and the V and J calls and clone size come from that table. The top ten hold roughly 5% of the sample, which has 150,000 to 200,000 clones, approximately 92% seen once. The chain is built from TRBV5-1 and TRBJ2-3; 10 positions agree with TRBD2. This TCR was sampled from a woman aged 50 to 65 with acute or convalescent COVID-19. Sequencing was performed on peripheral blood. The CDR3 nucleotides read TGCGCCAGCAGCCATGAGCGGGGGGGCTTAACAGATACGCAGTATTTT. The encoded protein is CASSHERGGLTDTQYF.